The sequence of this T cell receptor (beta chain) was determined in a study of cytomegalovirus exposure and HLA in healthy donors. Whole-study results and caveats: For TCR beta chains, V- and J-gene trimming was later linked to a missense DCLRE1C variant. One cluster of highly shared sequence variants probably arose as a sequencing artifact. Presence/absence results assume similar sequencing depth per donor, which may not hold.

Germline loops: CDR1 MNHEY, CDR2 SMNVEV (reference sequence). The CDR3 is 16 amino acids. Germline trimming cut 2 bases from V and 7 bases from J; bases unmatched to any gene: 7. The PCR ran on 60 Vbeta and 13 Jbeta primers. Clones were read by immunoSEQ multiplex PCR, and TCRdb kept only the in-frame ones, dropping some. The data contain fewer than 200,000 clones, 82% of them singletons. A single count supports this clone. The antigen remains unidentified. Material: PBMCs. The TCR originated in a male donor in good health and CMV-seronegative. This chain links TRBV27 with TRBJ2-1; 11 positions match TRBD2. This CDR3 is CASSLLLAGGPNEQFF. The CDR3 nucleotides read TGTGCCAGCAGTTTACTGCTAGCGGGGGGCCCAAATGAGCAGTTCTTC.